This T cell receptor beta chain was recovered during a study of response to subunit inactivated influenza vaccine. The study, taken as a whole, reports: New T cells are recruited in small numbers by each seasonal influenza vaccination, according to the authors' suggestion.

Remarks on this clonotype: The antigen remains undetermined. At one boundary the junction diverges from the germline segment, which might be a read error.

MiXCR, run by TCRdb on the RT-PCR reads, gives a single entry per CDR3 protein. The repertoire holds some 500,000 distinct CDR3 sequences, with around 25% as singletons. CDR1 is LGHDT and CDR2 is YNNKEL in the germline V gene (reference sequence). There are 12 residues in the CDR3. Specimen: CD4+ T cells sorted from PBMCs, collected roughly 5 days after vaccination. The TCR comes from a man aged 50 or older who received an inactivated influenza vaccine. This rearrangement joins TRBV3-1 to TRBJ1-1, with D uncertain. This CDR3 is CASSQDSGRQLF. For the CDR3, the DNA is TGTGCCAGCAGCCAAGATTCAGGACGCCAACTCTTT.